In its sample, the clone carrying this TCR beta chain was seen a few times. Sequencing was performed with immunoSEQ multiplex PCR; in TCRdb, only in-frame clones are kept and a portion is missing. The sample includes more than 15,000 clones, 80% seen only once; the top ten take roughly 10%. There are 14 residues in the CDR3. Per germline, CDR1 SGHTA and CDR2 FQGNSA. The V end lost 2 bases, the J end lost 1 base, and 5 bases lay between the germline ends. The data originate from a study of ipilimumab plus nivolumab after autologous stem cell transplantation. The sequencing here drew on PBMCs, taken in a trial of ipilimumab plus nivolumab as post-transplant consolidation. The receptor was isolated from a male donor with diffuse large B-cell lymphoma. This chain connects TRBV7-2 to TRBJ2-2; D is ambiguous. The CDR3 loop reads CASSLYRNTGELFF. The CDR3 DNA sequence: TGTGCCAGCAGCTTATACCGGAACACCGGGGAGCTGTTTTTT.